This T cell receptor (beta chain) was retrieved from a study of T cells in Graves' hyperthyroidism and ophthalmopathy. V lost 0 bases, J lost 3 bases, and 7 bases stayed unmatched. The CDR3 sequence is 16 residues long. CDR1 is SGDLS and CDR2 is YYNGEE in the germline V gene. RNA transcripts were the template for amplifying TCR beta CDR3 regions. The study used the HTBI primer set for a first-round RT-PCR of the TCR CDR3. TCRdb processed the multiplex PCR reads anew with MiXCR; each CDR3 protein has one entry. The repertoire holds 500,000 to 650,000 distinct CDR3 sequences, with 13% to 15% as singletons.

Sequenced sample: blood. The J gene is TRBJ2-3, the V gene TRBV9; 7 positions match TRBD2. This clonotype was sampled from a woman between 45 and 65 years old with Graves' ophthalmopathy. CDR3 loop: CASSVGGGSSTDTQYF. CDR3 DNA: TGTGCCAGCAGCGTAGGGGGCGGGAGTTCGACAGATACGCAGTATTTT.